This is a list of T cell receptor beta chains from one sample in a study of vaccination and CD4 T cells after COVID-19. Antigens for these TCRs are unknown. TCRdb recomputed calls from the PCR reads with MiXCR, one row per CDR3 protein. The data hold some 16,000 distinct CDR3 sequences, with around half observed a single time. Material for sequencing was CD4+ T cells from blood, cultured in vitro. Source of these receptors: a human donor who had recovered from COVID-19. The CDR3 runs from the conserved cysteine through the conserved F or W. Each record gives: D gene, V gene, J gene, clone size, CDR3 DNA, CDR3 protein. D genes are given only for firm matches. Clone size, where shown, is once, few, many, or a class for clones that have expanded.

>-|TRBV20-1|TRBJ2-1|-
TGCAGTGCTAGAGAACCAAAGGTCGGGGCTAACAATGAGCAGTTCTTC
CSAREPKVGANNEQFF
>-|TRBV21-1|TRBJ1-6|-
TGTGCCAGCAGCATTAAAAGGGCCTGTAGCTCCTATAATTCACCCCTCCACTTT
CASSIKRACSSYNSPLHF
>-|TRBV6-1|TRBJ1-2|-
TGTGCCAGCAGTGTACAGGGAGATGGCTACACCTTC
CASSVQGDGYTF
>-|TRBV7-2|TRBJ2-5|-
TGTGCCAGCAGCTTCGGGGCCAGAGAGACCCAGTACTTC
CASSFGARETQYF
>TRBD1|TRBV27|TRBJ2-7|-
TGTGCCAGCAGGGGGGTGGGACAGGGAAGCTACGAGCAGTACTTC
CASRGVGQGSYEQYF
>TRBD1|TRBV18|TRBJ1-6|-
TGTGCCAGCTCACCTAGGACAGGGGGCGATTCACCCCTCCACTTT
CASSPRTGGDSPLHF
>-|TRBV11-2|TRBJ1-1|-
TGTGCCAGCAGCTTACAGATGGGGGGTACTGAAGCTTTCTTT
CASSLQMGGTEAFF
>-|TRBV24-1|TRBJ2-2|-
TGTGCCACCAGTGATCCCATGGGACTCGGGGAGCTGTTTTTT
CATSDPMGLGELFF
>-|TRBV20-1|TRBJ2-7|few
TGCAGTGCTAGTGCTGCCAGCTCCTACGAGCAGTACTTC
CSASAASSYEQYF
>-|TRBV27|TRBJ1-2|-
TGTGCCAGCAGTTCTGCGGGGGGTGCCGGGGGAGACTATGGCTACACCTTC
CASSSAGGAGGDYGYTF
>TRBD1|TRBV2|TRBJ1-2|-
TGTGCCAGCAGTGGAGACAGGGGGCTTGTCTATGGCTACACCTTC
CASSGDRGLVYGYTF
>-|TRBV11-3|TRBJ1-1|-
TGTGCCAGCAGCCCAGGAGGGGGGAGGGAAGCTTTCTTT
CASSPGGGREAFF
>-|TRBV20-1|TRBJ2-1|-
TGCAGTGCTCCAGGGGTCAATGAGCAGTTCTTC
CSAPGVNEQFF
>-|TRBV19|TRBJ2-7|-
TGTGCCAGTAGTATACAGGCATTTGGCTCCTACGAGCAGTACTTC
CASSIQAFGSYEQYF
>-|TRBV7-9|TRBJ1-2|-
TGTGCCAGCAGCCGCGACAGATCCCCTAACTATGGCTACACCTTC
CASSRDRSPNYGYTF
>-|TRBV2|TRBJ1-5|once
TGTGCCAGCAGTGTACCGAGACACCGTCAGCCCCAGCATTTT
CASSVPRHRQPQHF
>TRBD2|TRBV20-1|TRBJ2-3|-
TGCAGTGCTAGATCCTTAGCGGGGAACACAGATACGCAGTATTTT
CSARSLAGNTDTQYF
>TRBD2|TRBV7-2|TRBJ2-1|few
TGTGCCAGCAGCTTCCCGGGGGGGAGTAATGAGCAGTTCTTC
CASSFPGGSNEQFF
>-|TRBV20-1|TRBJ2-2|few
TGCAGTGCTAGAGACACTTCGAACACCGGGGAGCTGTTTTTT
CSARDTSNTGELFF
>-|TRBV18|TRBJ2-1|once
TGTGCCAGCTCACCACCTGGGCAGGCGGCCTACAATGAGCAGTTCTTC
CASSPPGQAAYNEQFF
>-|TRBV20-1|TRBJ2-1|-
TGCAGTGCTAGGGGGGCGGGCCAGTTCTTC
CSARGAGQFF
>TRBD1|TRBV18|TRBJ1-6|-
TGTGCCAGCTCACAGGGGGCCGGTAATTCACCCCTCCACTTT
CASSQGAGNSPLHF